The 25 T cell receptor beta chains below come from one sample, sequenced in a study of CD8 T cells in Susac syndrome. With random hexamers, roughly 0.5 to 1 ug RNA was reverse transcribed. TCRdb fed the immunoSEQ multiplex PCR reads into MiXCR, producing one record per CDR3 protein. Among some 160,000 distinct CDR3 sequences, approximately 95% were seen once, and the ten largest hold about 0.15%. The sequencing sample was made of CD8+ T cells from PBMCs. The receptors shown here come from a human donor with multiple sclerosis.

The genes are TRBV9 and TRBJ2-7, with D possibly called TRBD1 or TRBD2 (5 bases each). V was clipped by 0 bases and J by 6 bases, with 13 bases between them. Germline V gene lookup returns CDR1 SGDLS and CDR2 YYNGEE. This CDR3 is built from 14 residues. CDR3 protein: CASSVGQRSVEQYF. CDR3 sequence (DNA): TGTGCCAGCAGCGTAGGACAGCGGTCGGTCGAGCAGTACTTC. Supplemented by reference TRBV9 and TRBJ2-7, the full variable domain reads DSGVTQTPKHLITATGQRVTLRCSPRSGDLSVYWYQQSLDQGLQFLIQYYNGEERAKGNILERFSAQQFPDLHSELNLSSLELGDSALYFCASSVGQRSVEQYFGPGTRLTVT.

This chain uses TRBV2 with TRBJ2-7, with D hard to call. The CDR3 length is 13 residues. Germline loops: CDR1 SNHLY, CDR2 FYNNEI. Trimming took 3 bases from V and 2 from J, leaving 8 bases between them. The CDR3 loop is CASSDRPTYEQYF. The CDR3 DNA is TGTGCCAGCAGTGACAGGCCAACCTACGAGCAGTACTTC.

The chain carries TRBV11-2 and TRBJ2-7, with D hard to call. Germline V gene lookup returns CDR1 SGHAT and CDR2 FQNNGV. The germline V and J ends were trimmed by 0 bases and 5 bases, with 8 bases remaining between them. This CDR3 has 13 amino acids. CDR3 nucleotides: TGTGCCAGCAGCTTAGATTATGGCGACGAGCAGTACTTC. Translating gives CASSLDYGDEQYF.

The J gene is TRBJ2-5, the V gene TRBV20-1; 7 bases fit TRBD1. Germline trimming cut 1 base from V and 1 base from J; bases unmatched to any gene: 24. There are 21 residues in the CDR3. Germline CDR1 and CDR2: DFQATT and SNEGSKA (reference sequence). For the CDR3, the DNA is TGCAGTGCTAGAGTCCCCGACCACTCGAGTCTCCGGGACAGTTTCCAAGAGACCCAGTACTTC. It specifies CSARVPDHSSLRDSFQETQYF.

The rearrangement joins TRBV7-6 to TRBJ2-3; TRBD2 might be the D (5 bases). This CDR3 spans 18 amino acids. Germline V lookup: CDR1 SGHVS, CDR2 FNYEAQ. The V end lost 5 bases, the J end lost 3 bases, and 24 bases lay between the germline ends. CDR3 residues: CASSRYRDPQRRTDTQYF. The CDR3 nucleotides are TGTGCCAGCAGCCGATACCGGGATCCTCAGCGCCGAACAGATACGCAGTATTTT.

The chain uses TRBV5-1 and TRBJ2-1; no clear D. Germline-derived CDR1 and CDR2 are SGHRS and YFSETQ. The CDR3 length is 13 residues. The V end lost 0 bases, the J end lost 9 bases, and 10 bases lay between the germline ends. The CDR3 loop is CASSLDRVVEQFF. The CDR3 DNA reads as TGCGCCAGCAGCTTGGACCGGGTTGTTGAGCAGTTCTTC.

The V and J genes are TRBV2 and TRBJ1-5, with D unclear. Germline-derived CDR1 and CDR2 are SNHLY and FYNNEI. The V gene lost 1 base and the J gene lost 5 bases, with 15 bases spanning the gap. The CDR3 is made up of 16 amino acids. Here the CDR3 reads CASSEVNRWRYQPQHF. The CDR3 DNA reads TGTGCCAGCAGTGAAGTAAACCGATGGCGGTATCAGCCCCAGCATTTT.

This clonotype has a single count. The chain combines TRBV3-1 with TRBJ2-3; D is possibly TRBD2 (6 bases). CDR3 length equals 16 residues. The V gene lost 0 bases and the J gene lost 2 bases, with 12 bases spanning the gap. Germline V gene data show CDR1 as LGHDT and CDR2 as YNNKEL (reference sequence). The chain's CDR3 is CASSQEWGLATDTQYF. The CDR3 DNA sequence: TGTGCCAGCAGCCAAGAGTGGGGACTCGCCACAGATACGCAGTATTTT.

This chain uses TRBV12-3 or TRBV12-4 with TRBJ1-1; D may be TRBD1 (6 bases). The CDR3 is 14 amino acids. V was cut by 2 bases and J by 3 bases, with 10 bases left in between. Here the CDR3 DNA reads TGTGCCAGCAGTTTACTTGGGGGCGACACTGAAGCTTTCTTT. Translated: CASSLLGGDTEAFF.

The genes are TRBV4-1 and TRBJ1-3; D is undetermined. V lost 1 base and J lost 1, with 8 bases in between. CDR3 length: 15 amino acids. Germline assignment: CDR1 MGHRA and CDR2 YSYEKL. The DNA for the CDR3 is TGCGCCAGCAGCCAAGTGGGTGCATCTGGAAACACCATATATTTT. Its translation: CASSQVGASGNTIYF.

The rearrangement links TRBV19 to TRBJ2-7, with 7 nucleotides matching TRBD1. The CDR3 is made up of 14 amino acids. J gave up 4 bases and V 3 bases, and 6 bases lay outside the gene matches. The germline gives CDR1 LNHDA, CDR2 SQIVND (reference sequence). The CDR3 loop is CASSIRGQIYEQYF. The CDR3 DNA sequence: TGTGCCAGTAGTATTAGGGGACAGATATACGAGCAGTACTTC.

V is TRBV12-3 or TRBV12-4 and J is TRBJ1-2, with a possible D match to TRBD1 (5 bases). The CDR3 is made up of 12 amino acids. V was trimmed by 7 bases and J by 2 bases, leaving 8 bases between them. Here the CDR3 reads CASKWGNYGYTF. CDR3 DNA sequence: TGTGCCAGCAAGTGGGGGAACTATGGCTACACCTTC.

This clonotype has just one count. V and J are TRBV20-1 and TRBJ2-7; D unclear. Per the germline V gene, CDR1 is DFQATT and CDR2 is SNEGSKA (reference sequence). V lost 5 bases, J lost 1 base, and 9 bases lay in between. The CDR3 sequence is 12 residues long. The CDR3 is CSAPLGSYEQYF. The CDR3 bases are TGCAGTGCTCCGTTGGGGTCCTACGAGCAGTACTTC.

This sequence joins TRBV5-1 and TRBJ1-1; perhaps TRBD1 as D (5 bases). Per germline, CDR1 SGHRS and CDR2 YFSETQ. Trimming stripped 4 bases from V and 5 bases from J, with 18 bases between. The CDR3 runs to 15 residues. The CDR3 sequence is CASSLDLGVGTEAFF. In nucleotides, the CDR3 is TGCGCCAGCAGCCTGGACTTGGGGGTTGGGACTGAAGCTTTCTTT.

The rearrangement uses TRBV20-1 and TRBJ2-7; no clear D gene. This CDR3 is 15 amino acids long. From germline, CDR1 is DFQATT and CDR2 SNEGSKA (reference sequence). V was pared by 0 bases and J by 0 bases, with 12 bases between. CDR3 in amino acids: CSARDSRRSSYEQYF. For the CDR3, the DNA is TGCAGTGCTAGAGATAGCAGAAGGAGCTCCTACGAGCAGTACTTC.

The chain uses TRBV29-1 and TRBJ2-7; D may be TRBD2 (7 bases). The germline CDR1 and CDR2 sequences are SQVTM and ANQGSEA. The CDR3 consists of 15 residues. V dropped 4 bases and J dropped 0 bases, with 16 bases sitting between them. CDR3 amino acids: CSVGSRAGASYEQYF. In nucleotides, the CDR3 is TGCAGCGTTGGCTCCCGGGCGGGGGCCTCCTACGAGCAGTACTTC.

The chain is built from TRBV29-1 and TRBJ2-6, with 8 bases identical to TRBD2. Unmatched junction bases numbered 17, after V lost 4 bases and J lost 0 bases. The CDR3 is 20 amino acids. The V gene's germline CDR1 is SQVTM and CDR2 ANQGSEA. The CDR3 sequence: CSVGTPFAGGPFSGANVLTF. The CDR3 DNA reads TGCAGCGTTGGTACCCCTTTTGCGGGAGGACCATTCTCTGGGGCCAACGTCCTGACTTTC.

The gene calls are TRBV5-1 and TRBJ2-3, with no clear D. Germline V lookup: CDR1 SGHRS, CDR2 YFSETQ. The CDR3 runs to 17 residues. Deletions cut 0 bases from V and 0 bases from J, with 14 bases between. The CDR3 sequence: CASSLVDGRPSTDTQYF. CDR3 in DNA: TGCGCCAGCAGCTTGGTCGACGGGCGCCCCAGCACAGATACGCAGTATTTT. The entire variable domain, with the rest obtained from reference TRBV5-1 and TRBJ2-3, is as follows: KAGVTQTPRYLIKTRGQQVTLSCSPISGHRSVSWYQQTPGQGLQFLFEYFSETQRNKGNFPGRFSGRQFSNSRSEMNVSTLELGDSALYLCASSLVDGRPSTDTQYFGPGTRLTVL.

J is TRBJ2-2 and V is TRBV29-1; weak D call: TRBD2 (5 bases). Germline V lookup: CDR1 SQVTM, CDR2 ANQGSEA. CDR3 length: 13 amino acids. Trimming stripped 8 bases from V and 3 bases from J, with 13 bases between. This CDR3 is CSTPGSYTGELFF. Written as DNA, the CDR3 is TGCAGCACACCGGGATCCTACACCGGGGAGCTGTTTTTT.

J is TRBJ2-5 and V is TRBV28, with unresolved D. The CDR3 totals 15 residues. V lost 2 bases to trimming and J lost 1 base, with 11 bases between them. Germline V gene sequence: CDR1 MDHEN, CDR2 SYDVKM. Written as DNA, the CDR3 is TGTGCCAGCAGTTTAGGGGAAAGGATCCAAGAGACCCAGTACTTC. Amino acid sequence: CASSLGERIQETQYF.

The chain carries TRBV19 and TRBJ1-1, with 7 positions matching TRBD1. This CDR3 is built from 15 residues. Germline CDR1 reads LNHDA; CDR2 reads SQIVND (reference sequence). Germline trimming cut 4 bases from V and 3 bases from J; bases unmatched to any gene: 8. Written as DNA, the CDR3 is TGTGCCAGTAGTAGGAGGGGGCGTAGCGACACTGAAGCTTTCTTT. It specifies CASSRRGRSDTEAFF.

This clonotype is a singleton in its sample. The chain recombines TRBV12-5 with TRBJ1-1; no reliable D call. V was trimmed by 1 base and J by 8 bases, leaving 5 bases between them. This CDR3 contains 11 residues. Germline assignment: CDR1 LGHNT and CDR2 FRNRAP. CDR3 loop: CASGLGAEAFF. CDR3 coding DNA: TGTGCTAGTGGTTTGGGAGCCGAAGCTTTCTTT.

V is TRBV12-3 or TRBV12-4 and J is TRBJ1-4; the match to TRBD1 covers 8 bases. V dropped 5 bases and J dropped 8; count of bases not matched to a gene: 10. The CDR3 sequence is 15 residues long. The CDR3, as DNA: TGTGCCAGCAGTCCGGGGGGGACAGGTTACGAAAAACTGTTTTTT. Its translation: CASSPGGTGYEKLFF.

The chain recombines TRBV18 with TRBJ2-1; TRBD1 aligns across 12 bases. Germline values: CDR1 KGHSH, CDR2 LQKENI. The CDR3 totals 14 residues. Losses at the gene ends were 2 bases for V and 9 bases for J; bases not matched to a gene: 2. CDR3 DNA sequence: TGTGCCAGCTCACCAGGGACAGGGGGCGCTGAGCAGTTCTTC. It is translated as CASSPGTGGAEQFF.

CDR3 protein: CASTIPGGNQPQHF. CDR3 coding DNA: TGTGCCAGCACCATCCCGGGGGGCAATCAGCCCCAGCATTTT. V usage is TRBV28 and J usage is TRBJ1-5; D is possibly TRBD1 (5 bases). This CDR3 contains 14 residues. Germline loops: CDR1 MDHEN, CDR2 SYDVKM. Deletions cut 7 bases from V and 2 bases from J, with 12 bases between.